This T cell receptor beta chain was documented in a study of shared clonotypes between healthy human individuals. CD45RO-negative, CCR7-positively selected cells formed the naive CD8 fraction, excluding terminally differentiated effector memory CD45RA+ cells. Germline CDR1 is MGHRA and CDR2 is YSYEKL. V lost 0 bases and J lost 1, with 10 bases in between. The CDR3 totals 16 residues. The assay was immunoSEQ multiplex PCR, and TCRdb's table has in-frame clones only and misses some. The sample consists of hundreds of thousands of clones, 96% of them appearing once. The rearrangement links TRBV4-1 to TRBJ2-1; D ambiguous. This TCR derives from a woman aged 30 to 39 in good health. The sequencing input was naive CD8+ T cells sorted from blood. In DNA, the CDR3 is TGCGCCAGCAGCCAAGACCGGGTCTCTTCCTACAATGAGCAGTTCTTC. Protein product: CASSQDRVSSYNEQFF.